This TCR beta chain was captured in a study of cytomegalovirus exposure and HLA in healthy donors. Trimming at V came to 6 bases and at J to 4 bases, leaving 6 bases not matched to a gene. CDR1 is MNHEY, CDR2 SMNVEV, per germline (reference sequence). The CDR3 spans 14 residues. This PCR relied on a set of 60 Vbeta primers and 13 Jbeta primers. Generated by immunoSEQ multiplex PCR, the TCRdb table keeps only in-frame clones and is missing some. The repertoire has under 200,000 clones, approximately 79% of them found once; the top ten carry more than 1.2%. The clonotype comes from a man aged 60 to 69 in good health and CMV-seronegative. What was sequenced was PBMCs. The gene calls are TRBV27 and TRBJ2-4; 7 bases are a match to TRBD1. CDR3 in DNA: TGTGCCAGCAGGGTAGACAGGGCTAAAAACATTCAGTACTTC. This gives the protein CASRVDRAKNIQYF.